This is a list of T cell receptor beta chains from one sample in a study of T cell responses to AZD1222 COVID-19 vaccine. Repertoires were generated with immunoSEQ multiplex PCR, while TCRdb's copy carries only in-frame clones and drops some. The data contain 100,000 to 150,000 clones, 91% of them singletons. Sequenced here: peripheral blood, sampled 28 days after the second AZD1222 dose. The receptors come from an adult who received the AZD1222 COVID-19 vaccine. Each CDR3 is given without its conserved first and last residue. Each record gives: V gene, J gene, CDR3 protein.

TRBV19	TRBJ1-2	ASSIAGRGGYT
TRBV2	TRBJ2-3	ASRGLAGGTDTQY
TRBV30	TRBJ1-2	AWSVLGRGGYT
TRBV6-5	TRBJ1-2	ASSRAKDGYYGYT
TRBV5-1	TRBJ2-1	ASSLPSGPSL
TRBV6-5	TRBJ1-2	ASSYSKAWVRYGYT
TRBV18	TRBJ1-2	ASSPPIREGYT
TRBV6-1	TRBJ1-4	ASSASLQEATNEKLF
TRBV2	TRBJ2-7	ASRTTGTGGYEQY
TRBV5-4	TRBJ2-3	ASSLGGGGTDTQY
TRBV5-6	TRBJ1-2	ASSLYPQGNYGYT
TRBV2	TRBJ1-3	ASSESRSRSGNTIY
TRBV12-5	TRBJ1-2	ASGPPTVLEQDYGYT
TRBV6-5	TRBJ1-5	ASSYGGEGQPQH
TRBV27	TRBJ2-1	ASSWTGRPSYNEQF
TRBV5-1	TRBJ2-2	ASSELAGGLTGELF
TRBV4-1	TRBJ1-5	ASSQNPGLNQPQH
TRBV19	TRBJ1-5	ASSWQDSNQPQH
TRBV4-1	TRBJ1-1	ASRNRGMEFGNTEAF
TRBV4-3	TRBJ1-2	ASSPTPAVGNYGYT
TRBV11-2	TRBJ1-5	ASSLGGNGNQPQH
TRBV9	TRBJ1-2	ASSVGPGRLYGYT
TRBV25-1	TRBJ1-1	ASKGGSQNTEAF
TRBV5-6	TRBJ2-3	ASSLRGRALDTQY
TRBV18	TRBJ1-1	ASSPQNRNTEAF
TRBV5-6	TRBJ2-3	ASSVTSGTDTQY
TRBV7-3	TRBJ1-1	ASSLKVNTEAF
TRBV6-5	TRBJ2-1	ASRQGVPPNEQF
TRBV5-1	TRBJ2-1	ASSLDSGVHNEQF
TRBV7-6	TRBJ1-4	ASSQGQGRDEKLF
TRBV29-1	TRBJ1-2	SVDFPNYGYT
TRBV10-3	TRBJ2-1	AISDSRERPNEQF
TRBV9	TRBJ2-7	ASRRTSHEQY
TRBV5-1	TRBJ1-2	ASSSPNTGNYGYT
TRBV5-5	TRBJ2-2	ASSPTGRVGELF
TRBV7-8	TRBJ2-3	ASSLEGGGGVNTQY
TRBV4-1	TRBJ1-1	ASSQPTVNTEAF
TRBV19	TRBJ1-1	ASRRGRDMNTEAF
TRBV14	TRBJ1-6	ASSQLTASSPLH
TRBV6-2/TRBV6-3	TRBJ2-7	ASSRPSGAYEQY